A single sample is the source of the 25 T cell receptor beta chains below, sequenced in a study of shared clonotypes between healthy human individuals (dated by TCRdb to 2019 to 2021). For the CD8 naive samples, CD45RO-negative cells were positively selected for CCR7, yielding a CD45RA+CCR7+ population from which TemRA cells were excluded. Library preparation used the immunoSEQ multiplex PCR assay. The clones in this table, taken by TCRdb from immuneACCESS, are in-frame only. Not every clone is retained; where verified, under half of the shortfall comes from an unresolved V gene, and the cause of the rest is unknown. In all, the sample holds fewer than 1 million clones, and 95% to 97% of those were seen once. Of the sample, less than 0.25% is held by the ten largest clones. Sequencing used naive CD8+ T cells sorted from blood. The sample's cell subset or site label, decoded: CD45RA+CCR7+. The receptor source for this set is a man aged 25-40 years in good health.

This clone was detected only once. This rearrangement joins TRBV29-1 to TRBJ2-1, with TRBD2 as a possible D gene (6 bases). With 4 bases removed from V and 7 bases from J, the gap between germline ends came to 17 bases. Per germline, CDR1 SQVTM and CDR2 ANQGSEA. The CDR3 sequence is 14 residues long. The DNA of the CDR3 is TGCAGCGTTGTCTTCGGGAGCTCTACGAATGAGCAGTTCTTC. Translating gives CSVVFGSSTNEQFF.

This chain connects TRBV11-2 to TRBJ2-1, with 9 nucleotides matching TRBD1. The V gene's germline CDR1 is SGHAT and CDR2 FQNNGV. Trimming took 5 bases from V and 8 from J; bases not matched to a gene: 13. There are 16 residues in the CDR3. CDR3: CASSLFGDRVMDEQFF. Here the CDR3 DNA reads TGTGCCAGCAGCCTCTTCGGGGACAGGGTGATGGATGAGCAGTTCTTC.

In the case of this clone: A junction end diverges from the germline sequence, so it may reflect a read error. V gene TRBV7-7 combines with J gene TRBJ2-1, with 11 bases lining up with TRBD2. Germline V gives CDR1 SSHAT, CDR2 FNYEAQ (reference sequence). CDR3 length: 15 residues. CDR3 sequence: CASSFSGRAGNEQFF. CDR3 bases: TGTGCTAGCAGCTTTAGCGGGAGGGCCGGCAATGAGCAGTTCTTC.

V and J are TRBV28 and TRBJ2-2; a weak D match, TRBD1 (5 bases). The V and J ends lost 5 bases and 3 bases respectively, with 7 bases between them. CDR1 and CDR2 from the germline V gene are MDHEN and SYDVKM. The CDR3 runs 13 residues. CDR3 sequence: CASSDSHTGELFF. CDR3 nucleotide sequence: TGTGCCAGCAGTGACAGCCACACCGGGGAGCTGTTTTTT.

This chain uses TRBV2 with TRBJ2-3; no clear D. V lost 7 bases and J lost 2, with 13 bases in between. The germline gives CDR1 SNHLY, CDR2 FYNNEI. This CDR3 has 14 amino acids. The CDR3 coding sequence is TGTGCCAGCAACAAAGTACCGACCACAGATACGCAGTATTTT. Translated: CASNKVPTTDTQYF.

This chain joins TRBV27 and TRBJ2-7; 14 nucleotides agree with TRBD2. This CDR3 spans 13 amino acids. Looked up from germline, CDR1 is MNHEY and CDR2 is SMNVEV (reference sequence). V was pared by 10 bases and J by 6 bases, with 5 bases of the junction left unmatched. CDR3 sequence: CATSTSGRGEQYF. In DNA, the CDR3 is TGTGCCACCTCGACTAGCGGGAGGGGCGAGCAGTACTTC.

The chain couples TRBV7-8 to TRBJ2-7, with 8 bases lining up with TRBD2. Germline V gene sequence: CDR1 SGHVS, CDR2 FQNEAQ. This CDR3 is built from 15 residues. The J segment lost 3 bases and the V segment lost 1 base, leaving 5 bases of the junction unmatched. CDR3 sequence reads: CASSLDVAGNYEQYF. The CDR3 DNA is TGTGCCAGCAGCTTAGATGTAGCGGGGAACTACGAGCAGTACTTC.

This clone was observed once. V gene TRBV7-9 combines with J gene TRBJ2-7; 7 bases align to TRBD1. V gave up 7 bases and J gave up 3 bases; unmatched junction bases: 12. Germline CDR1 reads SEHNR; CDR2 reads FQNEAQ (reference sequence). This CDR3 spans 15 amino acids. As DNA, the CDR3 is TGTGCCAGCACCAATGACAGGGTTCCCCGCTACGAGCAGTACTTC. Translation gives CASTNDRVPRYEQYF.

The chain employs TRBV7-9 and TRBJ2-5, with 16 nucleotides matching TRBD2. J gave up 3 bases and V 2 bases, and 3 bases lay outside the gene matches. The germline gives CDR1 SEHNR, CDR2 FQNEAQ (reference sequence). The CDR3 extends over 17 amino acids. CDR3 nucleotides: TGTGCCAGCAGCTTACCTGGGACTAGCGGGAGGGAAGAGACCCAGTACTTC. This translates into CASSLPGTSGREETQYF.

The chain has TRBV5-1 and TRBJ2-5; perhaps TRBD2 as D (6 bases). Trimming took 4 bases from V and 1 from J, leaving 14 bases between them. From germline, CDR1 is SGHRS and CDR2 YFSETQ. The CDR3 spans 15 residues. CDR3 in DNA: TGCGCCAGCAGCCCATGGTCAGCGGGCCAAGAGACCCAGTACTTC. Protein: CASSPWSAGQETQYF.

The chain links TRBV27 to TRBJ2-7; 13 positions agree with TRBD2. The CDR3 runs to 16 residues. The V gene end was trimmed by 5 bases and the J gene end by 7 bases; junction bases not matched to a gene: 11. CDR1 is MNHEY, CDR2 SMNVEV, per germline (reference sequence). CDR3 sequence: CASSPPQGLAGYEQYF. CDR3 sequence (DNA): TGTGCCAGCAGTCCTCCACAGGGACTAGCGGGATATGAGCAGTACTTC.

The chain has TRBV6-5 and TRBJ2-1; a weak D match, TRBD1 (6 bases). This CDR3 comprises 15 residues. CDR1 is MNHEY and CDR2 is SVGAGI in the germline V gene. V lost 3 bases and J lost 0, with 9 bases in between. The CDR3 nucleotides read TGTGCCAGCAGTTATCAGGGGCCCTCCTACAATGAGCAGTTCTTC. It yields the protein CASSYQGPSYNEQFF.

The V call is TRBV11-2, the J call TRBJ2-3, with 7 bases matching TRBD1. Germline V gene sequence: CDR1 SGHAT, CDR2 FQNNGV. Trimming removed 5 bases from V and 2 bases from J; junction bases left unmatched: 13. This CDR3 region has 17 residues. CDR3 residues: CASSLRRTGPYTDTQYF. The CDR3 bases are TGTGCCAGCAGCCTCAGACGGACAGGTCCCTACACAGATACGCAGTATTTT. Looking up the rest from reference TRBV11-2 and TRBJ2-3 gives the full variable domain: EAGVAQSPRYKIIEKRQSVAFWCNPISGHATLYWYQQILGQGPKLLIQFQNNGVVDDSQLPKDRFSAERLKGVDSTLKIQPAKLEDSAVYLCASSLRRTGPYTDTQYFGPGTRLTVL.

The V and J genes are TRBV4-1 and TRBJ2-7; D call uncertain. The germline V gene has CDR1 MGHRA and CDR2 YSYEKL. The CDR3 totals 13 residues. V gave up 0 bases and J gave up 7 bases, with 10 bases separating them. CDR3 nucleotide sequence: TGCGCCAGCAGCCAAGAGGGCGGAGCAGAGCAGTACTTC. Protein sequence: CASSQEGGAEQYF.

The rearrangement links TRBV7-9 to TRBJ2-3; D not certain. The CDR3 contains 14 residues. V lost 6 bases, J lost 7 bases, and 17 bases lay in between. The V gene's germline CDR1 is SEHNR and CDR2 FQNEAQ (reference sequence). This CDR3 is CASSLRVGINTQYF. The CDR3 nucleotides are TGTGCCAGCAGTTTGAGAGTGGGGATAAATACGCAGTATTTT.

The J gene is TRBJ1-3, the V gene TRBV2; D remains ambiguous. Deletions cut 5 bases from V and 0 bases from J, with 8 bases between. CDR1 is SNHLY and CDR2 is FYNNEI in the germline V gene. CDR3 length: 14 residues. CDR3 loop: CASSTKFSGNTIYF. The CDR3 DNA follows: TGTGCCAGCAGTACAAAGTTCTCTGGAAACACCATATATTTT.

V usage is TRBV18 and J usage is TRBJ2-3; D is tentatively TRBD1 or TRBD2 (5 bases each). V lost 3 bases and J lost 2, with 6 bases in between. The V gene's germline CDR1 is KGHSH and CDR2 LQKENI. The length of the CDR3 is 13 residues. CDR3 protein: CASSPGTTDTQYF. CDR3 DNA: TGTGCCAGCTCACCCGGGACCACAGATACGCAGTATTTT.

This clone was observed a single time. The chain is built from TRBV5-4 and TRBJ2-7, with TRBD2 matching over 10 bases. Trimming took 4 bases from V and 4 from J; bases not matched to a gene: 8. CDR1 and CDR2 (germline): SGHNT, YYREEE (reference sequence). CDR3 length equals 15 residues. The CDR3 here is CASSPLAGGRYEQYF. Written as DNA, the CDR3 is TGTGCCAGCAGCCCATTAGCGGGAGGACGTTACGAGCAGTACTTC.

V gene TRBV29-1 combines with J gene TRBJ2-7; D perhaps matches TRBD1 (8 bases). The V and J ends lost 0 bases and 2 bases respectively, with 17 bases between them. This CDR3 region has 16 residues. Germline V gives CDR1 SQVTM, CDR2 ANQGSEA. The CDR3: CSVEDSGQGGPYEQYF. The CDR3 DNA sequence: TGCAGCGTTGAAGATTCTGGACAGGGAGGGCCCTACGAGCAGTACTTC.

This rearrangement joins TRBV5-1 to TRBJ2-7; 12 nucleotides line up with TRBD2. In germline, CDR1 is SGHRS, CDR2 YFSETQ. The CDR3 totals 16 residues. With V trimmed by 0 bases and J by 2 bases, 3 bases remained unmatched. CDR3 nucleotides: TGCGCCAGCAGCTTGGATGCTAGCGGGAGGGCCTACGAGCAGTACTTC. Its translation: CASSLDASGRAYEQYF.

V gene TRBV27 combines with J gene TRBJ2-1; D possibly corresponds to TRBD1 (6 bases). The germline V gene encodes CDR1 MNHEY and CDR2 SMNVEV (reference sequence). The CDR3 runs 15 residues. V was cut by 3 bases and J by 9 bases, with 18 bases left in between. In nucleotides, the CDR3 is TGTGCCAGCAGTTTTTACGGGCCCATAGGGGGTGAGCAGTTCTTC. Translation: CASSFYGPIGGEQFF.

The chain employs TRBV6-5 and TRBJ1-2; 7 bases map to TRBD1. This CDR3 spans 15 amino acids. Unmatched junction bases numbered 10, after V lost 4 bases and J lost 5 bases. Per germline, CDR1 MNHEY and CDR2 SVGAGI. The CDR3 DNA reads as TGTGCCAGCAGTTCACCGGGACAGCAGATGTATGGCTACACCTTC. It translates to CASSSPGQQMYGYTF.

This clone was observed a single time. The chain joins TRBV9 to TRBJ2-7; TRBD2 matches at 9 bases. V lost 0 bases and J lost 2; bases outside the gene matches: 3. CDR3 size: 15 residues. Looked up from germline, CDR1 is SGDLS and CDR2 is YYNGEE. The CDR3 region is CASSVAASGTYEQYF. The CDR3 nucleotides are TGTGCCAGCAGCGTAGCGGCTAGCGGGACCTACGAGCAGTACTTC.

The J gene is TRBJ2-5, the V gene TRBV30; TRBD1 or TRBD2 may be the D gene (5 bases each). Germline V lookup: CDR1 GTSNPN, CDR2 SVGIG (reference sequence). Trimming pared 0 bases from V and 5 bases from J, leaving 10 bases between. CDR3 length equals 13 residues. The CDR3 sequence is CAWSVGAPETQYF. Here the CDR3 DNA reads TGTGCCTGGAGTGTCGGGGCTCCGGAGACCCAGTACTTC.

The chain couples TRBV7-9 to TRBJ2-1, with D perhaps assigned TRBD1 or TRBD2 (5 bases each). V lost 1 base to trimming and J lost 7 bases, with 8 bases between them. The CDR3 runs 13 residues. Looked up from germline, CDR1 is SEHNR and CDR2 is FQNEAQ (reference sequence). CDR3 DNA sequence: TGTGCCAGCAGCTTAGGTTGGGGGAATGAGCAGTTCTTC. This gives the protein CASSLGWGNEQFF.